Sequencing of this T cell receptor beta chain was carried out in a study of shared clonotypes between healthy human individuals. CDR1 and CDR2 (germline): LNHNV, YYDKDF (reference sequence). The CDR3 has 15 amino acids. Deletions cut 5 bases from V and 1 base from J, with 14 bases between. This clone came up a few times. An even split of each subset's genomic DNA across several immunoSEQ plates was performed. On ten immunoSEQ deep assay plates, unsorted PBMC DNA was sequenced. Generated by immunoSEQ multiplex PCR, the TCRdb table keeps only in-frame clones and is missing some. This table has fewer than 650,000 clones, roughly 72% appearing once.

The V gene is TRBV15, the J gene TRBJ2-5; unclear D gene. The sequencing input was PBMCs. The clonotype originates from a middle-aged woman in good health. Some clones in this sample may be carry-over from other donors' samples. The CDR3 DNA reads as TGTGCCACCAGCGGATCCGTACAGTCCCAAGAGACCCAGTACTTC. Encoded protein: CATSGSVQSQETQYF.